This T cell receptor beta chain was captured by sequencing in a study of identical twins (TCRdb year 2016). For the wider study: To test whether fetal clonotypes persist, this study deep-sequenced TCR alpha and beta repertoires from monozygotic twins, from unrelated adults of various ages, and from cord blood. To rule out contamination, replicate twin experiments were performed at different times with different library preparation protocols. Beyond this particular receptor, the publication reports: Out-of-frame TCR alpha sequences shared between twins showed an excess of low generation-probability sequences compared with coincidental sharing between unrelated individuals. A weaker excess of twin sharing was found in beta out-of-frame sequences because the signal-to-noise ratio was lowered by fewer shared sequences. Zero-insertion analyses could be partly confounded by invariant T cells such as MAIT and iNKT, although diverse VJ usage argued against such confounding for most clonotypes. In monozygotic twins, recombination models systematically underestimated out-of-frame TCR alpha sharing, but the models matched the sharing seen between unrelated individuals. Fewer insertions were carried by abundant cord blood beta clonotypes; a weaker similar trend was observed in young adult naive repertoires, while no such trend was observed in memory repertoires. Because the same donors could not be followed over many years, the conclusions depended on cross-sectional statistical analysis.

V loses 4 bases, J loses 9 bases, and the germline ends lie 13 bases apart. Counted from cysteine to phenylalanine, this CDR3 has 12 amino acids. Solely the CDR3 DNA is kept, with 36 bases framed from the first base. CDR1 and CDR2, per the germline V gene, are SQVTM and ANQGSEA. Every donor in the study was a healthy Caucasian. Three pairs of female monozygotic twins, all aged roughly 18 to 29 years, were included in the twin cohort. Peripheral blood mononuclear cells were used as the source from which RNA for TCR libraries was isolated. Preparation of the library involved 5' RACE. Sequenced using an Illumina HiSeq 2000. A universal primer binding site was introduced by template switching, and a unique molecular identifier was present in the final cDNA, enabling accurate counting of TCR cDNA molecules. First-strand cDNA for TCR alpha and beta chains was synthesized from specific primers in the conserved constant-segment region. To control for contamination, every cDNA library was double barcoded, receiving both a SMART-Mk sample barcode and Illumina barcodes. TruSeq adapter sequences and Illumina sample barcodes were added in two successive PCR steps. TCR alpha and beta cDNA libraries were sequenced on the Illumina HiSeq platform with custom primers. The original pipeline was this. MiGEC was used to process raw reads and extract unique molecular identifiers, and MiXCR was used to find CDR3 positions. Recombination models were inferred per individual with the repgenHMM and IGoR tools using an EM algorithm. The tcR package in R was used for shared clonotype analysis, with sharing normalized by the product of cloneset sizes. To study raw recombination without the effects of thymic and clonal selection, out-of-frame nonproductive sequences were analyzed. TCRdb took the public reads, trimmed them with fastp at Q25, ran MiXCR for clone calling and kept in-frame beta chains. Under each unique CDR3 protein, matching rows form one entry showing the most common genes and DNA. The authors' filters were not applied to this entry. The sample table contains approximately 890,000 distinct CDR3 sequences; only one count was recorded for around 12% of them. Around 1.6% of the sample is in the top ten clones.

The sample holds a few counts of this clonotype. Its antigen is currently not known. Base quality data are lacking; no much larger clone is found one base away. In addition, the sample was reused for a study of yellow fever vaccine responses in identical twins. Drawing on the second study: The T cell response to vaccination in identical twins was reported by the authors to appear partly convergent and partly personalized. Focusing on identical twins, the study followed the T cell clones that responded to the vaccine, and did so with precision.

The sequence is built from TRBV29-1 and TRBJ2-1; too little of a D gene remains to name it. Sequencing used PBMCs. The source is a woman under 30 in good health. The CDR3 in this case is CSVAGSLAEQFF. The bases read TGCAGCGTTGCGGGTAGCTTGGCTGAGCAGTTCTTC.